This T cell receptor (beta chain) originates from a study of cytomegalovirus exposure and HLA in healthy donors. Germline V lookup: CDR1 SGHDT, CDR2 YYEEEE. The CDR3 has 13 amino acids. V lost 5 bases, J lost 2 bases, and 1 base stayed unmatched. With 60 Vbeta and 13 Jbeta primers, the PCR was carried out. Sequencing was performed with immunoSEQ multiplex PCR; in TCRdb, only in-frame clones are kept and a portion is missing. Altogether 150,000 to 250,000 clones are present, just over 75% being singletons, with the ten largest covering roughly 2%. Sequenced sample: PBMCs. The TCR originated in a young man in good health and CMV-seronegative. The chain recombines TRBV5-6 with TRBJ2-7; 10 bases line up with TRBD2. The CDR3 coding sequence is TGTGCCAGCAGAACTAGCGGGACCTACGAGCAGTACTTC. Translation: CASRTSGTYEQYF.